This T cell receptor beta chain was captured by sequencing in a study of blood T cell repertoires in COVID-19. Cohorts were assigned according to the clinical history that participants reported. In germline, CDR1 is SNHLY, CDR2 FYNNEI. The CDR3 consists of 12 residues. V lost 2 bases, J lost 12 bases, and 8 bases lay in between. TCRdb's copy holds only in-frame clones and misses some; the assay was immunoSEQ multiplex PCR. The sample has around 150,000 clones, around four fifths seen once; the top ten hold around 5%. The sequence was obtained from a man between 65 and 79 years old who had been exposed to COVID-19. This chain joins TRBV2 and TRBJ1-6; unclear D gene. The sequencing input was PBMCs or T cells enriched from blood (not recorded which). The CDR3 protein is CASSEFSGPLHF. The CDR3 DNA follows: TGTGCCAGCAGTGAATTCAGCGGACCCCTCCACTTT.